The T cell receptor beta chain under discussion was sequenced for a study of CD8+CD57+ T cells in acquired aplastic anemia. Broader study findings: Between patients and controls, CD8+ Simpson's diversity did not vary significantly.

With V trimmed by 3 bases and J by 5 bases, 8 bases remained unmatched. The length of the CDR3 is 15 residues. In germline, CDR1 is DFQATT, CDR2 SNEGSKA (reference sequence). It was genomic DNA that served as the template for profiling TCR beta VDJ and CDR3. MiXCR, applied by TCRdb to the reads, yields one record per CDR3 protein. The table has 150,000 or so distinct CDR3 sequences, about 48% seen once. Points on this clonotype: Its antigen is unidentified.

The sequenced patients had an expansion of CD8+CD57+ cells seen by flow cytometry. Sequencing used sorted CD4+, CD8+, or CD8+CD57+ T cells (not recorded which) from PBMCs. The chain employs TRBV20-1 and TRBJ2-5; 11 bases align to TRBD2. The receptor was isolated from a human donor with aplastic anemia. Here the CDR3 DNA reads TGCAGTGCTAGCCTTAGCGGGGGGGTTAGTGAGACCCAGTACTTC. This translates into CSASLSGGVSETQYF.